This T cell receptor beta chain was sequenced during a study of T cells in Graves' hyperthyroidism and ophthalmopathy. The wider study: Peripheral blood specimens were obtained at initial diagnosis, prior to any treatment. The study, taken as a whole, reports: Most expanded thyroid clonotypes above 0.001 recurred in blood. A 13 V-J signature model discriminated ophthalmopathy versus stable hyperthyroidism.

This CDR3 contains 17 residues. The V end lost 1 base, the J end lost 2 bases, and 17 bases lay between the germline ends. Amplification of TCR beta CDR3 regions used RNA as the template. The study used the HTBI primer set for a first-round RT-PCR of the TCR CDR3. One entry per CDR3 protein results from TCRdb running MiXCR on the multiplex PCR reads. Found here are about 600,000 distinct CDR3 sequences, 12% to 15% of them singletons; the top ten hold around 7%. Diagnosis relied on clinical symptoms, serum thyroxine and TRAb, thyroid ultrasound and orbital computed tomography. This clonotype was counted ten times or more. Antigen: not known.

The TCR originated in a woman under 30 with Graves' ophthalmopathy. The V gene is TRBV12-3 or TRBV12-4, the J gene TRBJ1-2, with D perhaps matching TRBD1 (6 bases). Sequencing was carried out using blood. CDR3 nucleotide sequence: TGTGCCAGCAGTTTAGGGGGGCGGGGGGAAATGAACTATGGCTACACCTTC. This translates into CASSLGGRGEMNYGYTF.